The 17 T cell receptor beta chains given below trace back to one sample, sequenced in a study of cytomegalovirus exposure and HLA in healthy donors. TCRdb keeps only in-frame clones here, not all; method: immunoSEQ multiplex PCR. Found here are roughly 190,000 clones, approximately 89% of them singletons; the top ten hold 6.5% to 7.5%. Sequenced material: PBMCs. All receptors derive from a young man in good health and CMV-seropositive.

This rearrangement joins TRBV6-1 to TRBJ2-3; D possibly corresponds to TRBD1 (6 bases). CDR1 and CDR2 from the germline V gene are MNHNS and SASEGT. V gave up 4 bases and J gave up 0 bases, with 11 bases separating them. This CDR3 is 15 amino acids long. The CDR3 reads CASSVQDSSTDTQYF. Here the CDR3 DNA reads TGTGCCAGCAGTGTGCAGGACAGTAGCACAGATACGCAGTATTTT.

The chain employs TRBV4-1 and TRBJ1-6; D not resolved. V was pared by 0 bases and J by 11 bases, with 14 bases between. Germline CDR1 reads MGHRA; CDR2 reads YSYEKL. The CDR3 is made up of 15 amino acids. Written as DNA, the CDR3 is TGCGCCAGCAGCCAAGATGCACACGAGGGAACACCCCTCCACTTT. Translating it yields CASSQDAHEGTPLHF.

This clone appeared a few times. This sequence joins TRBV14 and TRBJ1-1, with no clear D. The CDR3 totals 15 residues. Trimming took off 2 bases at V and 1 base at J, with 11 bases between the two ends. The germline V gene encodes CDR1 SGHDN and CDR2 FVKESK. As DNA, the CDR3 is TGTGCCAGCAGCCAATTGGCACTCCCGAACACTGAAGCTTTCTTT. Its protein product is CASSQLALPNTEAFF.

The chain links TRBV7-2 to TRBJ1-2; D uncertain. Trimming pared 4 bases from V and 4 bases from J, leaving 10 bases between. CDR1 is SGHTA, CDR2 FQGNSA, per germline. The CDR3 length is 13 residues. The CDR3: CASSSVGSYGYTF. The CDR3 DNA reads TGTGCCAGCAGCTCCGTCGGATCCTATGGCTACACCTTC.

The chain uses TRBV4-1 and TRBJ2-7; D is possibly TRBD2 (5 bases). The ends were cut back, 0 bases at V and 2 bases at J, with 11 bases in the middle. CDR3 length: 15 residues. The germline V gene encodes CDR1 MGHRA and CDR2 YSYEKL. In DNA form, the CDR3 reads TGCGCCAGCAGCCAAGAAGGGCGGGTTGCCTACGAGCAGTACTTC. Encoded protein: CASSQEGRVAYEQYF.

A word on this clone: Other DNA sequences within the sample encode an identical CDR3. CDR3 in amino acids: CASSLVAGGYNEQFF. DNA for the CDR3: TGTGCCAGCAGCTTAGTGGCGGGAGGATACAATGAGCAGTTCTTC. This chain connects TRBV7-9 to TRBJ2-1; TRBD2 matches at 8 bases. V shed 1 base, J shed 4 bases, and the junction held 3 bases outside the gene matches. This CDR3 has 15 residues. Germline-derived CDR1 and CDR2 are SEHNR and FQNEAQ (reference sequence).

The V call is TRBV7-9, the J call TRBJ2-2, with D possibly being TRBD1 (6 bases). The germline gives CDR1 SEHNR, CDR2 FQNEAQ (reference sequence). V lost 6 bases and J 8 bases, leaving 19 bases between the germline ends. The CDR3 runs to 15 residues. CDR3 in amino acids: CASSRPGQGSGELFF. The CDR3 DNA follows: TGTGCCAGCAGTCGACCGGGACAAGGGTCAGGGGAGCTGTTTTTT.

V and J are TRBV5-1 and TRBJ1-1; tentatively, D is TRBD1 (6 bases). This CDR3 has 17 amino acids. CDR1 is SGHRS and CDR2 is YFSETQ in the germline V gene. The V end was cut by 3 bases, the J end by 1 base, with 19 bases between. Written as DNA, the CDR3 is TGCGCCAGCAGCTGGGGACATAAGGGCCCCAAGAACACTGAAGCTTTCTTT. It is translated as CASSWGHKGPKNTEAFF.

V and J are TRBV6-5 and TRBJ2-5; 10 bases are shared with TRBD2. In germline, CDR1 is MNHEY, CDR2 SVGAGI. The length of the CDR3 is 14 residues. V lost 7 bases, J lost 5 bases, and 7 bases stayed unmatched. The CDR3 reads CASTQQAGGETQYF. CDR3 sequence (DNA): TGTGCCAGCACCCAACAAGCGGGAGGGGAGACCCAGTACTTC.

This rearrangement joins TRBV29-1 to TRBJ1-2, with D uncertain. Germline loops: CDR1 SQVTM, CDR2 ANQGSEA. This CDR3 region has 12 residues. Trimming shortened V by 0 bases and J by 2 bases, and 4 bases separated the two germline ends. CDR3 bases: TGCAGCGTTGAAGAAATGAACTATGGCTACACCTTC. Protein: CSVEEMNYGYTF.

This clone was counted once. The CDR3 loop is CASRDGNTGELFF. CDR3 in DNA: TGTGCCAGCCGGGACGGGAACACCGGGGAGCTGTTTTTT. The chain recombines TRBV19 with TRBJ2-2, with D perhaps matching TRBD1 or TRBD2 (5 bases each). Germline lookup yields CDR1 LNHDA and CDR2 SQIVND (reference sequence). Deletions cut 9 bases from V and 1 base from J, with 9 bases between. This CDR3 contains 13 residues.

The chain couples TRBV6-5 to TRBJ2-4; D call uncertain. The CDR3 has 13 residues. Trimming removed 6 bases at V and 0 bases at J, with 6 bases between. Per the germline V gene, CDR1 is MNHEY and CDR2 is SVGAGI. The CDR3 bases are TGTGCCAGCAGGCAGCTAGCCAAAAACATTCAGTACTTC. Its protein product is CASRQLAKNIQYF.

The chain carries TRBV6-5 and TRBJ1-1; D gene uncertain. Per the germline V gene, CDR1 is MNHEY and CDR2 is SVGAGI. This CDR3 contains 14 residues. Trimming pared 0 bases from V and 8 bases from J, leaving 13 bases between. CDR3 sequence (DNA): TGTGCCAGCAGTTACTCTAACGGGAAAGGAGAAGCTTTCTTT. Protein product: CASSYSNGKGEAFF.

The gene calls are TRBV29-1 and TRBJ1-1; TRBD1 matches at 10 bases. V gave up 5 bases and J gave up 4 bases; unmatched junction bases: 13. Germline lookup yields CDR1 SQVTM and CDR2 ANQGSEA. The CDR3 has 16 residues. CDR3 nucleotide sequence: TGCAGCGTTACCCGGGACAGGGGTCCGATAGCCACTGAAGCTTTCTTT. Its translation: CSVTRDRGPIATEAFF.

CDR3 protein: CASSFLPSYEQYF. The CDR3, as DNA: TGTGCCAGCAGTTTTCTCCCCTCCTACGAGCAGTACTTC. The chain employs TRBV27 and TRBJ2-7; D remains ambiguous. The CDR3 contains 13 residues. From germline, CDR1 is MNHEY and CDR2 SMNVEV (reference sequence). The V and J ends lost 3 bases and 0 bases respectively, with 6 bases between them.

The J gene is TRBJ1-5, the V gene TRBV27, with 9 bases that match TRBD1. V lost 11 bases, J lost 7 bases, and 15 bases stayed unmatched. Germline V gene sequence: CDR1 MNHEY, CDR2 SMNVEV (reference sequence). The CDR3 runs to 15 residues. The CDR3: CAALHHRTGEQPQHF. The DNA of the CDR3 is TGTGCCGCACTCCACCACCGGACAGGGGAGCAGCCCCAGCATTTT.

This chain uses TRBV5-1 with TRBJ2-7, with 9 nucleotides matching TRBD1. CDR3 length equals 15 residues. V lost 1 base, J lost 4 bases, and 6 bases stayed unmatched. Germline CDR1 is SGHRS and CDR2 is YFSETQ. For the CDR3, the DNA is TGCGCCAGCAGCTTGTTCGGGACAGGGAGGTACGAGCAGTACTTC. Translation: CASSLFGTGRYEQYF.